Below are 23 T cell receptor beta chains sequenced from a single sample in a study of CD8+ T cells in alopecia areata. Sample treatment: oral pan-JAK inhibitor, 5-10 mg twice daily. Reverse transcribed after extraction, RNA yielded cDNA as the sequencing template. Generated by immunoSEQ multiplex PCR, the TCRdb table keeps only in-frame clones and is missing some. The sample includes 130,000 to 150,000 clones, roughly four fifths seen only once; the top ten take approximately 25%. The specimen was CD8+ T cells sorted from blood, collected at week 4, from a patient treated with tofacitinib. Receptor source: a human donor with alopecia areata.

The V gene is TRBV7-9, the J gene TRBJ2-1, with D unclear. Trimming took off 5 bases at V and 4 bases at J, with 12 bases between the two ends. CDR3 length: 14 residues. The germline V gene encodes CDR1 SEHNR and CDR2 FQNEAQ (reference sequence). The CDR3 DNA is TGTGCCAGCAGCCCAGGTAGCTCATACAATGAGCAGTTCTTC. Translated, it gives CASSPGSSYNEQFF. Full variable domain (outside the CDR3, taken from reference TRBV7-9 and TRBJ2-1): DTGVSQNPRHKITKRGQNVTFRCDPISEHNRLYWYRQTLGQGPEFLTYFQNEAQLEKSRLLSDRFSAERPKGSFSTLEIQRTEQGDSAMYLCASSPGSSYNEQFFGPGTRLTVL.

V and J are TRBV4-1 and TRBJ1-2; D is possibly TRBD1 (5 bases). Germline V gene data show CDR1 as MGHRA and CDR2 as YSYEKL. Trimming removed 2 bases from V and 0 bases from J, with 10 bases in between. This CDR3 is built from 15 residues. The CDR3 here is CASSQRDGANYGYTF. In DNA form, the CDR3 reads TGCGCCAGCAGCCAACGGGACGGCGCTAACTATGGCTACACCTTC.

This clone was counted a single time. The chain couples TRBV6-5 to TRBJ2-5; D is possibly TRBD1 (6 bases). The CDR3 is 14 residues long. CDR1 and CDR2 (germline): MNHEY, SVGAGI. Deletions cut 4 bases from V and 4 bases from J, with 13 bases between. CDR3 residues: CASSLGDTTETQYF. In DNA, the CDR3 is TGTGCCAGCAGTTTGGGGGACACCACAGAGACCCAGTACTTC.

The chain carries TRBV11-2 and TRBJ2-6; D remains ambiguous. The CDR3 spans 14 residues. The germline V gene encodes CDR1 SGHAT and CDR2 FQNNGV. The V gene lost 1 base and the J gene lost 3 bases, with 4 bases spanning the gap. The CDR3 DNA sequence: TGTGCCAGCAGCTTAGTTATTGGGGCCAACGTCCTGACTTTC. Its protein is CASSLVIGANVLTF.

This chain uses TRBV6-6 with TRBJ2-7, with D uncertain. CDR1 is MNHNY, CDR2 SVGAGI, per germline (reference sequence). Trimming stripped 5 bases from V and 0 bases from J, with 11 bases between. This CDR3 is 14 amino acids long. Here the CDR3 DNA reads TGTGCCAGCAGTCCACTTGTTAACTCCTACGAGCAGTACTTC. Protein product: CASSPLVNSYEQYF.

The chain has TRBV6-1 and TRBJ2-1; D unresolved. Germline loops: CDR1 MNHNS, CDR2 SASEGT. The CDR3 covers 12 residues. V lost 7 bases to trimming and J lost 3 bases, with 7 bases between them. CDR3 sequence (DNA): TGTGCCAGCACCTCGAACTACAATGAGCAGTTCTTC. Protein: CASTSNYNEQFF.

There are a few counts of this clone. This chain uses TRBV5-1 with TRBJ2-7; 8 bases match TRBD1. V lost 6 bases, J lost 5 bases, and 10 bases stayed unmatched. The CDR3 consists of 14 residues. Looked up from germline, CDR1 is SGHRS and CDR2 is YFSETQ. CDR3 DNA: TGCGCCAGCACTCTAGGACAGGGACAAGACGAGCAGTACTTC. Protein sequence: CASTLGQGQDEQYF.

The chain has TRBV13 and TRBJ2-7; D is perhaps TRBD1 (5 bases). This CDR3 region has 13 residues. V was shortened by 3 bases and J by 7 bases, with 13 bases between the two germline ends. CDR1 is PRHDT and CDR2 is FYEKMQ in the germline V gene (reference sequence). CDR3 nucleotide sequence: TGTGCCAGCAGCTTTAGGGGAACCGGGGAGCAGTACTTC. Amino acid sequence: CASSFRGTGEQYF.

The chain recombines TRBV6-1 with TRBJ2-1, with D perhaps being TRBD1 or TRBD2 (5 bases each). The CDR3 totals 15 residues. Germline assignment: CDR1 MNHNS and CDR2 SASEGT. V was clipped by 6 bases and J by 7 bases, with 19 bases between them. The CDR3 coding sequence is TGTGCCAGCAGGAGGGGATCTAGTAGTCGGAATGAGCAGTTCTTC. It specifies CASRRGSSSRNEQFF.

CDR3 DNA sequence: TGTGCCAGCAGTCTTGACAGTTTGGAGACCCAGTACTTC. Translating gives CASSLDSLETQYF. The V gene is TRBV6-5, the J gene TRBJ2-5; maybe TRBD1 (5 bases). This CDR3 has 13 residues. CDR1 and CDR2 (germline): MNHEY, SVGAGI. V lost 5 bases and J lost 5, with 12 bases in between.

V gene TRBV4-2 combines with J gene TRBJ2-3; D unclear. The ends were cut back, 0 bases at V and 4 bases at J, with 8 bases in the middle. This CDR3 contains 14 residues. Germline assignment: CDR1 LGHNA and CDR2 YNFKEQ. The DNA for the CDR3 is TGTGCCAGCAGCCAAGATCTTTATTCAGATACGCAGTATTTT. Its protein is CASSQDLYSDTQYF.

V gene TRBV6-1 combines with J gene TRBJ1-3; D not certain. The CDR3 length is 16 residues. Deletions cut 3 bases from V and 0 bases from J, with 12 bases between. Germline V gives CDR1 MNHNS, CDR2 SASEGT. The CDR3 region is CASSDSAGFSGNTIYF. CDR3 in DNA: TGTGCCAGCAGTGATTCGGCGGGATTCTCTGGAAACACCATATATTTT.

V gene TRBV12-5 combines with J gene TRBJ2-1, with 9 nucleotides matching TRBD1. The V gene's germline CDR1 is LGHNT and CDR2 FRNRAP. The J segment lost 8 bases and the V segment lost 2 bases, leaving 4 bases of the junction unmatched. This CDR3 region has 14 residues. CDR3 bases: TGTGCTAGTGGTTTGATAACAGGGGGCGATGAGCAGTTCTTC. Translating gives CASGLITGGDEQFF. Together with reference TRBV12-5 and TRBJ2-1, the CDR3 gives the full variable domain: DARVTQTPRHKVTEMGQEVTMRCQPILGHNTVFWYRQTMMQGLELLAYFRNRAPLDDSGMPKDRFSAEMPDATLATLKIQPSEPRDSAVYFCASGLITGGDEQFFGPGTRLTVL.

This clone was seen a single time. V gene TRBV19 combines with J gene TRBJ2-7; D is possibly TRBD2 (6 bases). The CDR3 runs 13 residues. V lost 2 bases and J lost 5, with 10 bases in between. The germline V gene encodes CDR1 LNHDA and CDR2 SQIVND (reference sequence). The DNA for the CDR3 is TGTGCCAGTAGTATATCGGGACTCGACGAGCAGTACTTC. Translation: CASSISGLDEQYF.

The V gene is TRBV18, the J gene TRBJ2-3, with D unresolved. The CDR3 length is 16 residues. V lost 5 bases and J lost 2, with 17 bases in between. Germline assignment: CDR1 KGHSH and CDR2 LQKENI. This CDR3 reads CASSANLKLNTDTQYF. The CDR3 region has the DNA TGTGCCAGCTCAGCAAACTTAAAGTTAAACACAGATACGCAGTATTTT.

This clone was recorded only once. The V gene is TRBV10-2, the J gene TRBJ2-1; D perhaps matches TRBD2 (7 bases). The CDR3 has 14 residues. Trimming removed 5 bases from V and 6 bases from J, with 14 bases in between. From germline, CDR1 is WSHSY and CDR2 SAAADI. The CDR3: CASSRGGGANEQFF. The CDR3 DNA follows: TGCGCCAGCAGTCGTGGGGGGGGCGCCAATGAGCAGTTCTTC.

This clone has more than one count but fewer than ten. This chain connects TRBV30 to TRBJ2-7; no definite D call. Germline loops: CDR1 GTSNPN, CDR2 SVGIG (reference sequence). This CDR3 is 13 amino acids long. Trimming took off 6 bases at V and 1 base at J, with 13 bases between the two ends. CDR3 nucleotides: TGTGCCTGTGACAAGCTAAATTCCTACGAGCAGTACTTC. This sequence encodes CACDKLNSYEQYF.

The V and J genes are TRBV7-8 and TRBJ2-1; TRBD2 might be the D (6 bases). The length of the CDR3 is 14 residues. Trimming removed 1 base from V and 10 bases from J, with 14 bases in between. The V gene's germline CDR1 is SGHVS and CDR2 FQNEAQ. CDR3 coding DNA: TGTGCCAGCAGCTTAGGAACTAGCTACGGAGAGCAGTTCTTC. Its translation: CASSLGTSYGEQFF.

In this sample, this clone turned up a few times. V usage is TRBV4-2 and J usage is TRBJ2-7; a weak D match, TRBD1 (5 bases). Trimming took 4 bases from V and 1 from J, leaving 8 bases between them. This CDR3 is 13 amino acids long. Germline V gene sequence: CDR1 LGHNA, CDR2 YNFKEQ. DNA for the CDR3: TGTGCCAGCAGCCTACCAGGGTCCTACGAGCAGTACTTC. Amino acids: CASSLPGSYEQYF.

The chain is built from TRBV27 and TRBJ2-7; D not resolved. V lost 2 bases and J 2 bases, leaving 7 bases between the germline ends. Germline values: CDR1 MNHEY, CDR2 SMNVEV (reference sequence). The CDR3 has 13 amino acids. For the CDR3, the DNA is TGTGCCAGCAGTTTAAGGTTAACCTACGAGCAGTACTTC. Its protein is CASSLRLTYEQYF.

This clone was recorded only once. The chain uses TRBV4-3 and TRBJ2-5; D may be TRBD2 (5 bases). The V end lost 0 bases, the J end lost 2 bases, and 10 bases lay between the germline ends. The CDR3 runs 15 residues. Germline V lookup: CDR1 LGHNA, CDR2 YSLEER. CDR3 in amino acids: CASSQDFVAQETQYF. The CDR3 DNA reads as TGCGCCAGCAGCCAAGATTTTGTAGCGCAAGAGACCCAGTACTTC.

The chain uses TRBV5-4 and TRBJ1-4, with no clear D. V lost 2 bases, J lost 7 bases, and 3 bases lay in between. The length of the CDR3 is 11 residues. Germline CDR1 is SGHNT and CDR2 is YYREEE (reference sequence). This CDR3 is CASSFGEKLFF. The CDR3 nucleotides read TGTGCCAGCAGCTTCGGTGAAAAACTGTTTTTT.

The rearrangement links TRBV7-2 to TRBJ2-3, with 7 bases aligning to TRBD1. The CDR3 has 17 amino acids. Trimming cost V 1 base and J 2 bases; bases outside gene matches: 9. CDR1 and CDR2 from the germline V gene are SGHTA and FQGNSA. CDR3 DNA: TGTGCCAGCAGCTTAGGATGGACAGGATTACTCACAGATACGCAGTATTTT. Protein sequence: CASSLGWTGLLTDTQYF.